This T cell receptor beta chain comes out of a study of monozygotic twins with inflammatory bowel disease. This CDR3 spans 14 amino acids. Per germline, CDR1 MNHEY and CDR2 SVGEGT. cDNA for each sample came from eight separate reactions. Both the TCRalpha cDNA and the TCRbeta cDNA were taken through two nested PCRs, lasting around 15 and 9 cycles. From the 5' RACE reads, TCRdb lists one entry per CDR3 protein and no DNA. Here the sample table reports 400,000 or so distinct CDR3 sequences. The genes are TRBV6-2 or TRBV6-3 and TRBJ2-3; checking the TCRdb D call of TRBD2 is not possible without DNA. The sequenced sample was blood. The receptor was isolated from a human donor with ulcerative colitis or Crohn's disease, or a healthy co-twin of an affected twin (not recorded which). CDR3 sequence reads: CASTIGGGTYTQYF.